The clone carrying this T cell receptor beta chain was found a few times. From germline, CDR1 is SGHTA and CDR2 FQGNSA. The germline V and J ends were trimmed by 0 bases and 4 bases, with 10 bases remaining between them. CDR3 length: 14 amino acids. In the authors' workflow: For nucleated cells, counts were estimated from reference gene primer amplification. Produced via immunoSEQ multiplex PCR; TCRdb's table is partial and in-frame only. The V and J calls and clone size were taken over from that table, and D and trimming were inferred from the DNA. The repertoire includes 200,000 to 300,000 clones, under 90% of them detected once, and approximately 9% sits in the top ten. This record comes from a study of blood T cell repertoires in COVID-19. About the research overall: Acute-phase and convalescent COVID-19 samples originated in the United States, Italy and Spain. T cells, B-cell-depleted T cells, or PBMCs provided the cDNA or gDNA that served as material.

J is TRBJ2-7 and V is TRBV7-2, with D hard to call. The TCR sequence derives from a human donor in a cohort sampled during active COVID-19. The source material was peripheral blood. The CDR3 reads CASSLASRRYEQYF. The CDR3 DNA sequence: TGTGCCAGCAGCTTAGCCTCTCGGCGGTACGAGCAGTACTTC. Combining the CDR3 with reference TRBV7-2 and TRBJ2-7 gives the whole variable domain GAGVSQSPSNKVTEKGKDVELRCDPISGHTALYWYRQSLGQGLEFLIYFQGNSAPDKSGLPSDRFSAERTGGSVSTLTIQRTQQEDSAVYLCASSLASRRYEQYFGPGTRLTVT.